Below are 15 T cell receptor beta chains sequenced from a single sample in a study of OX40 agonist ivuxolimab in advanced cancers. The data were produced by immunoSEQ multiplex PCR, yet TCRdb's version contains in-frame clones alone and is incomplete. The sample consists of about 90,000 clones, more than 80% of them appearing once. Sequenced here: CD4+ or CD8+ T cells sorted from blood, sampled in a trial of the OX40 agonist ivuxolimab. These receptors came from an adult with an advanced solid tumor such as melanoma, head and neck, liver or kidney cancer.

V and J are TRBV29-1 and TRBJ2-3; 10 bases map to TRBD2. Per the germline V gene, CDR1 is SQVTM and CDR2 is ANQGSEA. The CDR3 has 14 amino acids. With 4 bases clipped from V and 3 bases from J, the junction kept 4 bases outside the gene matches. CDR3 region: CSVGVSGRTDTQYF. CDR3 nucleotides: TGCAGCGTTGGGGTTAGCGGGAGGACAGATACGCAGTATTTT.

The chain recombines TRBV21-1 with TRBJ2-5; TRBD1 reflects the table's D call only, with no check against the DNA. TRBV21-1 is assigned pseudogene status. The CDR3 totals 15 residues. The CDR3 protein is CASSRFGTVQETQYF. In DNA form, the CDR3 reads TGTGCCAGCAGCCGATTCGGGACAGTACAAGAGACCCAGTACTTC.

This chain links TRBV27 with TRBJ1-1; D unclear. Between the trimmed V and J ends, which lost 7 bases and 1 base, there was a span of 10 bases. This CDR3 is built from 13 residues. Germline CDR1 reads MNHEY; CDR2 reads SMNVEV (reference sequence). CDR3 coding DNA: TGTGCCAGCATGAGGCTTGGGAACACTGAAGCTTTCTTT. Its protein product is CASMRLGNTEAFF.

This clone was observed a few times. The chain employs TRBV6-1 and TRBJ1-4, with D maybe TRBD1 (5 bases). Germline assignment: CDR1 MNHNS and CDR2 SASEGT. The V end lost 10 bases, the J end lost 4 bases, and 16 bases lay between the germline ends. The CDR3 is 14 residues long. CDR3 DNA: TGTGCCATCGCAGACAGCCTCTATAATGAAAAACTGTTTTTT. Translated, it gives CAIADSLYNEKLFF.

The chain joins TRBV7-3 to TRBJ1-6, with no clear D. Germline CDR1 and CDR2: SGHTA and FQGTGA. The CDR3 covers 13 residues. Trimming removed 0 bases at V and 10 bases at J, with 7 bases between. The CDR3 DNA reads TGTGCCAGCAGCTTAACAGGGAACTCACCCCTCCACTTT. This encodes CASSLTGNSPLHF.

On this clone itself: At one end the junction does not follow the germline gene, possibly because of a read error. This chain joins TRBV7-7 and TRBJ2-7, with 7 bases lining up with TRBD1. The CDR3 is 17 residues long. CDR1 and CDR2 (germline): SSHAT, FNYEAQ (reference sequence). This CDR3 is CASSLGPGQFPPDEQYF. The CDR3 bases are TGTGCTAGCAGCTTAGGGCCGGGACAGTTCCCTCCGGACGAGCAGTACTTC. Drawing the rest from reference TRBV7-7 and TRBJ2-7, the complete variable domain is GAGVSQSPRYKVTKRGQDVTLRCDPISSHATLYWYQQALGQGPEFLTYFNYEAQPDKSGLPSDRFSAERPEGSISTLTIQRTEQRDSAMYRCASSLGPGQFPPDEQYFGPGTRLTVT.

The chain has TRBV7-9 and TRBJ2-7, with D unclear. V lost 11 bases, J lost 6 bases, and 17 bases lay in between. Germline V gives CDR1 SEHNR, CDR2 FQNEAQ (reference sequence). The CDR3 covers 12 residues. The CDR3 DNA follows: TGTGCCTCCCTCGGAGATCTCGGCGAGCAGTACTTC. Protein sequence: CASLGDLGEQYF.

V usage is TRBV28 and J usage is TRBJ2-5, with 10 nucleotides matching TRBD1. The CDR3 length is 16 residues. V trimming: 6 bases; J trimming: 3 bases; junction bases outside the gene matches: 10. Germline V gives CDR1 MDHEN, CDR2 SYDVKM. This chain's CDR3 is CASSKRDRGLKETQYF. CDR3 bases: TGTGCCAGCAGCAAGCGGGACAGGGGATTAAAAGAGACCCAGTACTTC.

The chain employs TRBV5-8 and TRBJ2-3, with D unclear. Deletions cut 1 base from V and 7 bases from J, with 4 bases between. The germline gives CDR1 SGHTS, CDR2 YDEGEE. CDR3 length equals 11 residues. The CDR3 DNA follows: TGTGCCAGCAGCTTGTTAAATACGCAGTATTTT. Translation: CASSLLNTQYF.

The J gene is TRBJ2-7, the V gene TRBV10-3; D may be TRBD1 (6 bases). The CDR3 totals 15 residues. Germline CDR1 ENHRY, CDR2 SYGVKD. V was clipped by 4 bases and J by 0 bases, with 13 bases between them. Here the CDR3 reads CAISASRDNSYEQYF. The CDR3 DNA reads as TGTGCCATCAGTGCAAGCCGGGACAACTCCTACGAGCAGTACTTC.

The DNA for the CDR3 is TGTGCCAGCAGGGGGACTAGCGGGATCAATGAGCAGTTCTTC. Its translation: CASRGTSGINEQFF. The chain uses TRBV27 and TRBJ2-1; TRBD2 agrees at 13 bases. This CDR3 region has 14 residues. V dropped 6 bases and J dropped 6; count of bases not matched to a gene: 2. CDR1 and CDR2 from the germline V gene are MNHEY and SMNVEV (reference sequence).

The CDR3, as DNA: TGTGCCAGCAGCTTGAAGGAGACCCAGTACTTC. Protein: CASSLKETQYF. This chain connects TRBV5-6 to TRBJ2-5; D remains unclear. The V end was cut by 1 base, the J end by 5 bases, with 3 bases between. The CDR3 covers 11 residues. CDR1 is SGHDT and CDR2 is YYEEEE in the germline V gene. The complete variable domain, with remaining parts taken from reference TRBV5-6 and TRBJ2-5, reads DAGVTQSPTHLIKTRGQQVTLRCSPKSGHDTVSWYQQALGQGPQFIFQYYEEEERQRGNFPDRFSGHQFPNYSSELNVNALLLGDSALYLCASSLKETQYFGPGTRLLVL.

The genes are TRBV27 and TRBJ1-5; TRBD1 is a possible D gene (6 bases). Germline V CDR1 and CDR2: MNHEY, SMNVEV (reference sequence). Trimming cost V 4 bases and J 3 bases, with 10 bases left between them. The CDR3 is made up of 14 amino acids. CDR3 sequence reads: CASSSRGDNQPQHF. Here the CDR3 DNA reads TGTGCCAGCAGTTCTAGGGGGGACAATCAGCCCCAGCATTTT.

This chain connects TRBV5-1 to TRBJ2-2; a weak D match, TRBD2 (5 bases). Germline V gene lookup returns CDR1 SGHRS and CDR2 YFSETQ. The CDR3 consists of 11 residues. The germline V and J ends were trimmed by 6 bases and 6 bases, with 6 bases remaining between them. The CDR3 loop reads CASMEAGELFF. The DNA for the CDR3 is TGCGCCAGCATGGAGGCCGGGGAGCTGTTTTTT.

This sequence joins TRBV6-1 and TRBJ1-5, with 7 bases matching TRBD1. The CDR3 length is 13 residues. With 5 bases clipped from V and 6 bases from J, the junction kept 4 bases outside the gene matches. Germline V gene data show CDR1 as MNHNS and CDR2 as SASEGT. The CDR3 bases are TGTGCCAGCAGTCCAACAGGGGTTCAGCCCCAGCATTTT. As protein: CASSPTGVQPQHF.